These 10 T cell receptor beta chains originate from one sample sequenced in a study of CD8+ T cells in alopecia areata. Treatment meaning: oral pan-JAK inhibitor, 5-10 mg twice daily. Following RNA extraction, reverse transcription yielded cDNA that acted as the sequencing template. Profiling relied on immunoSEQ multiplex PCR, and the TCRdb table lists in-frame clones only, not all of them. The data contain 210,000 or so clones, 66% of them seen just once; the ten biggest clones take up 1.2%. The sequencing here drew on CD4+ T cells sorted from blood, taken between weeks 44 and 45, from a patient treated with tofacitinib. These receptor sequences come from a human donor with alopecia areata.

The gene calls are TRBV29-1 and TRBJ1-1, with TRBD1 matching 8 bases. The CDR3 sequence is 14 residues long. J gave up 4 bases and V 7 bases, and 11 bases lay outside the gene matches. Per germline, CDR1 SQVTM and CDR2 ANQGSEA. The CDR3 loop is CSAENRGLGTEAFF. For the CDR3, the DNA is TGCAGCGCCGAAAACAGGGGGTTGGGCACTGAAGCTTTCTTT. The whole variable domain, remainder taken from reference TRBV29-1 and TRBJ1-1, is SAVISQKPSRDICQRGTSLTIQCQVDSQVTMMFWYRQQPGQSLTLIATANQGSEATYESGFVIDKFPISRPNLTFSTLTVSNMSPEDSSIYLCSAENRGLGTEAFFGQGTRLTVV.

The chain combines TRBV19 with TRBJ2-1; 7 bases align to TRBD2. The length of the CDR3 is 12 residues. V lost 3 bases to trimming and J lost 13 bases; unmatched junction nucleotides: 6. The germline V gene encodes CDR1 LNHDA and CDR2 SQIVND (reference sequence). The chain's CDR3 is CASSIQRGFQFF. DNA of the CDR3: TGTGCCAGTAGTATCCAGCGGGGCTTCCAGTTCTTC.

The chain employs TRBV15 and TRBJ1-2; D ambiguous. The CDR3 has 14 amino acids. The germline gives CDR1 LNHNV, CDR2 YYDKDF (reference sequence). V shed 4 bases and J shed 4 bases, with 13 bases lying between them. CDR3 sequence (DNA): TGTGCCACCAGCATGGAACGACAAATCTATGGCTACACCTTC. This sequence encodes CATSMERQIYGYTF.

The chain couples TRBV13 to TRBJ1-1; possible D gene TRBD1, 5 bases. This CDR3 has 11 amino acids. Germline-derived CDR1 and CDR2 are PRHDT and FYEKMQ (reference sequence). The V end was cut by 3 bases, the J end by 11 bases, with 10 bases between. This CDR3 is CASSLGLGAFF. CDR3 bases: TGTGCCAGCAGCTTGGGGCTGGGGGCTTTCTTT.

This clone showed up just a few times. This CDR3 is CASSWGLSSGANVLTF. The CDR3 DNA is TGTGCCAGCAGTTGGGGCTTGTCCTCTGGGGCCAACGTCCTGACTTTC. The J gene is TRBJ2-6, the V gene TRBV27; D possibly corresponds to TRBD1 (5 bases). Looked up from germline, CDR1 is MNHEY and CDR2 is SMNVEV (reference sequence). The CDR3 is 16 amino acids. Trimming stripped 4 bases from V and 0 bases from J, with 10 bases between.

This chain connects TRBV4-3 to TRBJ1-6, with D hard to call. This CDR3 has 20 residues. Germline CDR1 is LGHNA and CDR2 is YSLEER. V lost 1 base, J lost 0 bases, and 19 bases lay in between. CDR3 sequence reads: CASSQVPTSKESSYNSPLHF. CDR3 nucleotides: TGCGCCAGCAGCCAAGTCCCGACATCGAAGGAAAGCTCCTATAATTCACCCCTCCACTTT.

V and J are TRBV7-2 and TRBJ2-1; D uncertain. V was cut by 5 bases and J by 0 bases, with 11 bases left in between. Germline CDR1 reads SGHTA; CDR2 reads FQGNSA. CDR3 size: 15 residues. DNA of the CDR3: TGTGCCAGCAGCCCTGGACCCAGCTCCTACAATGAGCAGTTCTTC. This gives the protein CASSPGPSSYNEQFF.

The table lists this clone with a count of one. The chain links TRBV14 to TRBJ2-3, with a tentative D call TRBD1 (5 bases). Germline V lookup: CDR1 SGHDN, CDR2 FVKESK. The CDR3 is 13 amino acids. Trimming stripped 4 bases from V and 1 base from J, with 6 bases between. This CDR3 is CASSLTGTDTQYF. CDR3 DNA sequence: TGTGCCAGCAGCCTGACAGGCACAGATACGCAGTATTTT.

The chain uses TRBV5-1 and TRBJ2-1, with D uncertain. V gave up 0 bases and J gave up 7 bases, with 11 bases separating them. Per the germline V gene, CDR1 is SGHRS and CDR2 is YFSETQ. CDR3 size: 14 residues. CDR3 in DNA: TGCGCCAGCAGCTTGGAATCCAGGCTAAATGAGCAGTTCTTC. Amino acid sequence: CASSLESRLNEQFF.

The chain has TRBV30 and TRBJ1-2; D ambiguous. The CDR3 has 12 residues. Germline CDR1 is GTSNPN and CDR2 is SVGIG (reference sequence). Trimming stripped 4 bases from V and 8 bases from J, with 14 bases between. CDR3 bases: TGTGCCTGGACCGACCGGTTGGGAGGCTACACCTTC. Residues: CAWTDRLGGYTF.